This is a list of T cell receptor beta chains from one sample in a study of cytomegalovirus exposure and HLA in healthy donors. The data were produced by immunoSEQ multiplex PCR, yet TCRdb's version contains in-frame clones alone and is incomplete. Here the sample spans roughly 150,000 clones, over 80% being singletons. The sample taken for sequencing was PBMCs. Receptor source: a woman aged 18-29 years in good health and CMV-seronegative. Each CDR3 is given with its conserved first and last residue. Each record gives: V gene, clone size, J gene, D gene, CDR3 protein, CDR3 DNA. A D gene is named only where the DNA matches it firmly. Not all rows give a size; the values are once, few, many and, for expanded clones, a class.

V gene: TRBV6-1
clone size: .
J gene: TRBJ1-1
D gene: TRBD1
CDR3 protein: CASSDRTGGNTEAFF
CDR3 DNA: TGTGCCAGCAGTGATCGGACAGGGGGTAACACTGAAGCTTTCTTT

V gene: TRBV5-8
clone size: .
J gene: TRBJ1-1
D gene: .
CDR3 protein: CASSSGQGPNTEAFF
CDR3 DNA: TGTGCCAGCAGCTCCGGGCAGGGCCCTAACACTGAAGCTTTCTTT

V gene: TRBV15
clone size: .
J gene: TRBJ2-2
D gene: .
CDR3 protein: CATSLPRFRDTGELFF
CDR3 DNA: TGTGCCACCAGCCTTCCCCGGTTTCGCGACACCGGGGAGCTGTTTTTT

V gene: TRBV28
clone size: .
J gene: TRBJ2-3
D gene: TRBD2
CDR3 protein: CASSSGGASPSTDTQYF
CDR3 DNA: TGTGCCAGCAGTTCCGGGGGGGCGAGCCCTAGCACAGATACGCAGTATTTT

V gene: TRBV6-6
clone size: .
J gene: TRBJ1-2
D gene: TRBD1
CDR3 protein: CASTPQGADYGYTF
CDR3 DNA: TGTGCCAGCACCCCACAGGGGGCTGACTATGGCTACACCTTC

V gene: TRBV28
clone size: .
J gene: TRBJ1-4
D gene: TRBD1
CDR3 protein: CASSSTGVYEKLFF
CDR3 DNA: TGTGCCAGCAGCTCGACAGGGGTGTATGAAAAACTGTTTTTT

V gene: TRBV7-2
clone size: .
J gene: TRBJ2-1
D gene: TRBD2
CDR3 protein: CASSSGTRVGNEQFF
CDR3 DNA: TGTGCCAGCAGCTCCGGGACTAGGGTTGGCAATGAGCAGTTCTTC

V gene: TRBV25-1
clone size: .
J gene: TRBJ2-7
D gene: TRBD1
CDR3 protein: CASSSAGQGAYEQYF
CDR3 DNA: TGTGCCAGCAGTAGTGCGGGACAGGGGGCCTACGAGCAGTACTTC

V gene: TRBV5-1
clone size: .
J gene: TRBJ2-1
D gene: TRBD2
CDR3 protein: CASSLGTSSYNEQFF
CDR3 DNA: TGCGCCAGCAGCTTGGGGACTAGCAGCTACAATGAGCAGTTCTTC

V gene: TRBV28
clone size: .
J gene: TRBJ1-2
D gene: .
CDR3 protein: CASSQFGTPNYGYTF
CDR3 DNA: TGTGCCAGCAGCCAATTCGGGACTCCTAACTATGGCTACACCTTC

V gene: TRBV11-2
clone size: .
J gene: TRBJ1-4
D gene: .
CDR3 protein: CASSRTESLYEKLFF
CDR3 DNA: TGTGCCAGCAGCAGGACAGAGTCACTTTATGAAAAACTGTTTTTT

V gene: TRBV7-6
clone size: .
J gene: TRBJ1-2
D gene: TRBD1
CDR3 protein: CASSSAGTGDGYTF
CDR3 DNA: TGTGCCAGCAGCTCTGCCGGGACAGGGGATGGCTACACCTTC

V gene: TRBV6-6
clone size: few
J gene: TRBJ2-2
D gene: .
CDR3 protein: CASSYLSGDGELFF
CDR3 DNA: TGTGCCAGCAGTTACTTAAGCGGCGATGGGGAGCTGTTTTTT

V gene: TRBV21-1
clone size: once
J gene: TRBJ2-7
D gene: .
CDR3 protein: CASSKVVRDSSYEQYF
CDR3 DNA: TGTGCCAGCAGCAAAGTAGTTCGGGACTCATCCTACGAGCAGTACTTC

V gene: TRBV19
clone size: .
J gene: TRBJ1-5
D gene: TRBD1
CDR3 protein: CASSPGQGNQPQHF
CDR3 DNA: TGTGCCAGTAGCCCGGGACAGGGCAATCAGCCCCAGCATTTT

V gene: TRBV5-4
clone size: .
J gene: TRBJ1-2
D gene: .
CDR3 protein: CASSLSGQYYGYTF
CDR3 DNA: TGTGCCAGCAGCTTGTCCGGACAGTACTATGGCTACACCTTC

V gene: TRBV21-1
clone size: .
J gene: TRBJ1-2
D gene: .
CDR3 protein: CASSPRDRSNYGYTF
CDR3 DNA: TGTGCCAGCAGCCCACGGGACAGGAGTAACTATGGCTACACCTTC

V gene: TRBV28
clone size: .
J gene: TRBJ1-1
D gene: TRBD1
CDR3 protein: CASSFPPGTGNTEAFF
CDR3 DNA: TGTGCCAGCAGTTTCCCGCCCGGGACAGGAAACACTGAAGCTTTCTTT